A selection of T cell receptor beta chains follows, all from one sample in a study of T cell responses to AZD1222 COVID-19 vaccine. The repertoire was sequenced with immunoSEQ multiplex PCR; TCRdb's copy has only in-frame clones and lacks some. The sample gives roughly 150,000 clones, about 90% of which show up once; about 6% is in the top ten. The sequencing used peripheral blood, collected 28 days after the second AZD1222 dose. The receptors originated from an adult who received the AZD1222 COVID-19 vaccine. The CDR3 runs from the conserved cysteine through the conserved F or W. Each record gives: clone size, D gene, J gene, V gene, CDR3 DNA, CDR3 protein. A D gene is named only where the DNA matches it firmly. Size is stated for part of the rows, as once, few or many counts, or as a class when the clone is expanded.

-,-,TRBJ1-5,TRBV29-1,TGCAGCGTTGCGGGGGGGGCCCGGGAGCCCCAGCATTTT,CSVAGGAREPQHF
-,TRBD1,TRBJ2-1,TRBV29-1,TGCAGCGGTCGGACAGGGGGCTCTGGTGAGCAGTTCTTC,CSGRTGGSGEQFF
-,TRBD1,TRBJ1-2,TRBV3-1/TRBV3-2,TGTGCCAGCAGCCAAGATAGTACAGGGGCTGGCTACACCTTC,CASSQDSTGAGYTF
-,TRBD1,TRBJ2-5,TRBV5-1,TGCGCCAGCAGCTTGGGCGGGACAGGGGTAAGAGAGACCCAGTACTTC,CASSLGGTGVRETQYF
-,TRBD2,TRBJ2-3,TRBV7-9,TGTGCCAGCAGTATTAGCGGGAGAGGGGCTAGCACAGATACGCAGTATTTT,CASSISGRGASTDTQYF
-,-,TRBJ1-6,TRBV7-2,TGTGCCAGCAGCTTATTAGGGGGTAATTCACCCCTCCACTTT,CASSLLGGNSPLHF
-,-,TRBJ1-1,TRBV18,TGTGCCAGCTCACCCACAACAGGGCGGGCTGAAGCTTTCTTT,CASSPTTGRAEAFF
-,-,TRBJ1-2,TRBV6-5,TGTGCCAGCAGTTTCGTGGAAAGGTCTTATGGCTACACCTTC,CASSFVERSYGYTF
-,-,TRBJ2-1,TRBV9,TGTGCCAGCAGCCCTAGGGGTCGGGGGCTCGGCGACAATGAGCAGTTCTTC,CASSPRGRGLGDNEQFF
few,TRBD1,TRBJ1-4,TRBV9,TGTGCCAGCAGCGTAGTTACAGGGGAATCTGGAAAACTGTTTTTT,CASSVVTGESGKLFF
-,-,TRBJ1-5,TRBV27,TGTGCCAGCAGTTTAGGGCTCGGGCAGCCCCAGCATTTT,CASSLGLGQPQHF
-,-,TRBJ1-4,TRBV28,TGTGCCAGCACCACAGCCGGGGGTAACAATGAAAAACTGTTTTTT,CASTTAGGNNEKLFF
-,TRBD1,TRBJ1-3,TRBV6-5,TGTGCCAGCAAGACAGGGGACTCTGGAAACACCATATATTTT,CASKTGDSGNTIYF
once,-,TRBJ1-2,TRBV2,TGTGCCAGCACTTCGGCGCTAAACTATGGCTACACCTTC,CASTSALNYGYTF
-,-,TRBJ1-2,TRBV7-8,TGTGCCAGCAGCGTGGGACTCTCCGCGCGGGGCTACACCTTC,CASSVGLSARGYTF
-,TRBD2,TRBJ2-1,TRBV25-1,TGTGCCAGCAGTGAAGGTCGTAGATGGGGGGGGAGCCACAATGAGCAGTTCTTC,CASSEGRRWGGSHNEQFF
-,-,TRBJ2-7,TRBV7-2,TGTGCCAGCAGCTTAGGTGGGGACTACGAGCAGTACTTC,CASSLGGDYEQYF
-,TRBD1,TRBJ2-7,TRBV5-4,TGTGCCAGCAGCGCCCGTGGACAGGTGGTCAACGAGCAGTACTTC,CASSARGQVVNEQYF
-,-,TRBJ1-1,TRBV6-1,TGTGCCAGCAGTGATACAGGGAGAGACACTGAAGCTTTCTTT,CASSDTGRDTEAFF
-,TRBD1,TRBJ2-5,TRBV7-9,TGTGCCAGCAGCCCCATCGGGACAGGGCAAGAGACCCAGTACTTC,CASSPIGTGQETQYF
-,-,TRBJ2-2,TRBV30,TGTGCGCTACCAGCCCACCCCACCGGGGAGCTGTTTTTT,CALPAHPTGELFF
few,TRBD1,TRBJ1-2,TRBV28,TGTGCCAGCAGTTCTTTCGGACAGGGGCCCAACTATGGCTACACCTTC,CASSSFGQGPNYGYTF
-,-,TRBJ2-3,TRBV28,TGTGCCAGCAGTTCCCCGGGGGGCACAGATACGCAGTATTTT,CASSSPGGTDTQYF
-,TRBD1,TRBJ2-7,TRBV6-1,TGTGCCAGCAGTGAAGTCAGAAGGACAGGGAAGTACTTC,CASSEVRRTGKYF
-,-,TRBJ2-1,TRBV7-2,TGTGCCAGCAGCTTATTACAGGGTTACAATGAGCAGTTCTTC,CASSLLQGYNEQFF
-,-,TRBJ2-7,TRBV13,TGTGCCAGCAGTACTTCCCCGGGAGAGGTTACCTACGAGCAGTACTTC,CASSTSPGEVTYEQYF
once,-,TRBJ1-4,TRBV5-8,TGTGCCAGCAGCTCAAGCACAGGGACAACTAATGAAAAACTGTTTTTT,CASSSSTGTTNEKLFF
-,-,TRBJ2-3,TRBV7-9,TGTGCCAGCAGAAACACAGATACGCAGTATTTT,CASRNTDTQYF
-,TRBD1,TRBJ1-4,TRBV4-3,TGCGCCAGCAGCCAGGCCTATACAGGGGGTGAAAAACTGTTTTTT,CASSQAYTGGEKLFF